This entry is about one TCR beta chain. This record belongs to a study of PD-L1 blockade in urothelial cancer. Study-level information: Analyses used blood from 3 weeks (second dose) and 6 weeks after treatment start.

Sequencing was performed with immunoSEQ multiplex PCR; in TCRdb, only in-frame clones are kept and a portion is missing. The sample consists of tens of thousands of clones, about 90% of them appearing once. Time point here: peripheral blood 6 weeks after treatment start. The sequence came from a woman aged 60-75 years with urothelial cancer. Sequences were derived from PBMCs, sampled around atezolizumab (anti-PD-L1) treatment.

The CDR3 bases are TGTGCCAGCAGCCCTCGACAGGGAAGTGTGGCTTTCTTT. Its protein product is CASSPRQGSVAFF. The V and J genes are TRBV7-3 and TRBJ1-1, with 7 bases matching TRBD1. This CDR3 is 13 amino acids long. The trim removed 5 bases at V and 11 bases at J, leaving 11 bases unmatched. Germline V lookup: CDR1 SGHTA, CDR2 FQGTGA.